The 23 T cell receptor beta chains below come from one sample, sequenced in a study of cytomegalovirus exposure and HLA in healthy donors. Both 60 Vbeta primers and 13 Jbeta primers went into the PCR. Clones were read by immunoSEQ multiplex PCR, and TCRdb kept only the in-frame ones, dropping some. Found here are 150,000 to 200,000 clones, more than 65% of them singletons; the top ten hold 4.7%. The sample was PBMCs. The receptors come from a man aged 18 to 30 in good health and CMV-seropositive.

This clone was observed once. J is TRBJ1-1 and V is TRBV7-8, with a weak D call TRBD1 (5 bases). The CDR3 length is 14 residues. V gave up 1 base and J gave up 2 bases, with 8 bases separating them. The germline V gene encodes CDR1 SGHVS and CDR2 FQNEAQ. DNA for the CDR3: TGTGCCAGCAGCTTAGGTCAGGGCAACACTGAAGCTTTCTTT. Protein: CASSLGQGNTEAFF.

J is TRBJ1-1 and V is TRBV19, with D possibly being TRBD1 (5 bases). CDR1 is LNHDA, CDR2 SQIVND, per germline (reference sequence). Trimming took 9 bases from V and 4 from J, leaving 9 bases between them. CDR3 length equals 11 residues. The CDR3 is CASGGRTEAFF. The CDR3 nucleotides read TGTGCCAGCGGGGGACGCACTGAAGCTTTCTTT.

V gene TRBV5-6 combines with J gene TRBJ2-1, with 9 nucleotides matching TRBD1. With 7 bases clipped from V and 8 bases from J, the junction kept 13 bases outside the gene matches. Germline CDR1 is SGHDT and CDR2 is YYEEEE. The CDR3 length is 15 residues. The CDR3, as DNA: TGTGCCAGCGGGGGCCAACAGGGGGCGCGGGATGAGCAGTTCTTC. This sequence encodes CASGGQQGARDEQFF.

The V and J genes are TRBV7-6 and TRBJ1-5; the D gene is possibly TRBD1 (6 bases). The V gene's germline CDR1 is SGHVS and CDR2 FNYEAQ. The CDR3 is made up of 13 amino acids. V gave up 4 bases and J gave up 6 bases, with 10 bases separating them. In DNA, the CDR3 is TGTGCCAGCAGCTCAGGACAGTTTCAGCCCCAGCATTTT. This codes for CASSSGQFQPQHF.

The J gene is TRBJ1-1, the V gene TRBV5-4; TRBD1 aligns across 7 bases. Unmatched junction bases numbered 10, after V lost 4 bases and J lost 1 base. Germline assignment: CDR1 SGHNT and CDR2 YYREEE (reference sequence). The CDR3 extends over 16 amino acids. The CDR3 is CASSPLPGQRNTEAFF. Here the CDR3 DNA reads TGTGCCAGCAGCCCTCTTCCGGGACAGAGGAACACTGAAGCTTTCTTT. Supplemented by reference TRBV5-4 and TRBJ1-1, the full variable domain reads ETGVTQSPTHLIKTRGQQVTLRCSSQSGHNTVSWYQQALGQGPQFIFQYYREEENGRGNFPPRFSGLQFPNYSSELNVNALELDDSALYLCASSPLPGQRNTEAFFGQGTRLTVV.

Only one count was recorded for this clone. CDR3 amino acids: CASSYQGGGSNQPQHF. The CDR3 DNA reads TGTGCCAGCAGCTATCAGGGCGGGGGAAGCAATCAGCCCCAGCATTTT. This chain connects TRBV13 to TRBJ1-5; TRBD1 is a possible D gene (5 bases). V lost 4 bases and J 1 base, leaving 14 bases between the germline ends. Germline CDR1 PRHDT, CDR2 FYEKMQ (reference sequence). The length of the CDR3 is 16 residues.

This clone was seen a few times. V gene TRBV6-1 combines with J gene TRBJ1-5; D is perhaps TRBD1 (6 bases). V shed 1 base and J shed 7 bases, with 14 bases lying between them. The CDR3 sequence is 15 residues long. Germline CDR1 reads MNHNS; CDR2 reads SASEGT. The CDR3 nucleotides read TGTGCCAGCAGTGAAGAGACAGGATTAGGCCAGCCCCAGCATTTT. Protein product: CASSEETGLGQPQHF.

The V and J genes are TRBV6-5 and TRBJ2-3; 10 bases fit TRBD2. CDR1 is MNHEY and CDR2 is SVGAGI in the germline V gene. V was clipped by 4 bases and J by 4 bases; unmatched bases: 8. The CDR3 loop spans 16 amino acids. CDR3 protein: CASSSHSGGFADTQYF. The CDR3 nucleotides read TGTGCCAGCAGTTCCCATAGCGGGGGGTTCGCAGATACGCAGTATTTT.

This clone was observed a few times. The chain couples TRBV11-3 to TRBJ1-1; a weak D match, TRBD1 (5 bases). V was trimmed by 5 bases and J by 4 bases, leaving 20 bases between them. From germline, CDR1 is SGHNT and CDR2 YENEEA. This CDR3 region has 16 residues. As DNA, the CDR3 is TGTGCCAGCAGCCCAGGGCGGGGGAGGGATCTCACTGAAGCTTTCTTT. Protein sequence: CASSPGRGRDLTEAFF.

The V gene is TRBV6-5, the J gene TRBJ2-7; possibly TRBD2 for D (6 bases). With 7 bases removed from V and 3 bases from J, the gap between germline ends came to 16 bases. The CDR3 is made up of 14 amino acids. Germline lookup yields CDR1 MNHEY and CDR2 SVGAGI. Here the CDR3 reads CASNSRRGNYEQYV. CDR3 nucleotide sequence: TGTGCCAGCAACTCCCGCCGGGGGAACTACGAGCAGTACGTC.

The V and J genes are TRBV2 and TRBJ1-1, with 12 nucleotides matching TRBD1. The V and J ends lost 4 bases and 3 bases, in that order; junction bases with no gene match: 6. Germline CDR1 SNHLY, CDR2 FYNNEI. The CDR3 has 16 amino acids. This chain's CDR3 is CASSGDRGRMDTEAFF. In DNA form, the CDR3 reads TGTGCCAGCAGTGGGGACAGGGGGCGTATGGACACTGAAGCTTTCTTT.

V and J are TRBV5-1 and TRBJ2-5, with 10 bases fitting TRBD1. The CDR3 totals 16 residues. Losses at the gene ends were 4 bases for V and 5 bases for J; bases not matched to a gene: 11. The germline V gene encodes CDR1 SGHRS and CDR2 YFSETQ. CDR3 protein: CASSLTPGQGLETQYF. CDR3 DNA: TGCGCCAGCAGCCTAACACCGGGACAGGGGTTGGAGACCCAGTACTTC.

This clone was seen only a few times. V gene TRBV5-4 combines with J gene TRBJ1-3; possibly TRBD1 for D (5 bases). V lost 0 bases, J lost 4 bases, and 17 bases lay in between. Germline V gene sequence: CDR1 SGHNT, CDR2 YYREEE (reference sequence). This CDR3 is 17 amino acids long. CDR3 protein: CASSLGGGTRSGNTIYF. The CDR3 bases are TGTGCCAGCAGCTTGGGTGGCGGGACCCGTAGCGGAAACACCATATATTTT.

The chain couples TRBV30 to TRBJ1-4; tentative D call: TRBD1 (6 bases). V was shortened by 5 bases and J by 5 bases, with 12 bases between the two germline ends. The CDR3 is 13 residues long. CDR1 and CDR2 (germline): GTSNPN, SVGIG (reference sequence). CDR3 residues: CAWLDRLNEKLFF. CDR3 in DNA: TGTGCCTGGCTGGACAGACTAAATGAAAAACTGTTTTTT.

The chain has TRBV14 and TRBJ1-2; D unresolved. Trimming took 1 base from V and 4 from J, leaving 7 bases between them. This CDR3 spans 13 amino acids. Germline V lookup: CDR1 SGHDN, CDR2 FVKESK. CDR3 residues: CASSQGGFYGYTF. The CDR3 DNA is TGTGCCAGCAGCCAAGGAGGTTTCTATGGCTACACCTTC. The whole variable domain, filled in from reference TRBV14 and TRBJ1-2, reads EAGVTQFPSHSVIEKGQTVTLRCDPISGHDNLYWYRRVMGKEIKFLLHFVKESKQDESGMPNNRFLAERTGGTYSTLKVQPAELEDSGVYFCASSQGGFYGYTFGSGTRLTVV.

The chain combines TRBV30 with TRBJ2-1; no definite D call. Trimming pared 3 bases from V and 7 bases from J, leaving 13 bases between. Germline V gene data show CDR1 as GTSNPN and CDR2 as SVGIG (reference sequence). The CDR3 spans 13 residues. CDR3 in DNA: TGTGCCTGGAGCCATGGGCTACGGAATGAGCAGTTCTTC. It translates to CAWSHGLRNEQFF.

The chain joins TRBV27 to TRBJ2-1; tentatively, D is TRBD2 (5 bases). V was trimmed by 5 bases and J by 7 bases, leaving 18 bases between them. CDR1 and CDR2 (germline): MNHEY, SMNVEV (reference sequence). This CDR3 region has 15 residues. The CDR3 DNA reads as TGTGCCAGCAGTCCTCTCCCGGCGGGTGGGAATGAGCAGTTCTTC. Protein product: CASSPLPAGGNEQFF.

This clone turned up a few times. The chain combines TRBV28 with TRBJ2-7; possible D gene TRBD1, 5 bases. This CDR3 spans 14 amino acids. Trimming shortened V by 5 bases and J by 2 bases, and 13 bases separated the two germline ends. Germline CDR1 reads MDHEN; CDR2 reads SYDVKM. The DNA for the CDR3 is TGTGCCAGCAGTCCTACGGGCAGGGCCTACGAGCAGTACGTC. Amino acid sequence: CASSPTGRAYEQYV.

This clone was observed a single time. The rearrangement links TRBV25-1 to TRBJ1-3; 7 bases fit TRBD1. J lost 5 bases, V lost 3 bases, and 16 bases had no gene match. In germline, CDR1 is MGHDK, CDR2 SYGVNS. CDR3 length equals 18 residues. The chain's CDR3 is CASSDVEGTDYNRNTIYF. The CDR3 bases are TGTGCCAGCAGTGACGTTGAAGGGACAGACTACAATAGAAACACCATATATTTT.

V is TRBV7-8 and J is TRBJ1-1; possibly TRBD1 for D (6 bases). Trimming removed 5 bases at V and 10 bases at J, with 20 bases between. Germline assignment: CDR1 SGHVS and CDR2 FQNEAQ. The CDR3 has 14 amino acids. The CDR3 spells CASSPKTGAAGAFF. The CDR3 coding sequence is TGTGCCAGCAGCCCCAAGACAGGCGCGGCGGGAGCTTTCTTT.

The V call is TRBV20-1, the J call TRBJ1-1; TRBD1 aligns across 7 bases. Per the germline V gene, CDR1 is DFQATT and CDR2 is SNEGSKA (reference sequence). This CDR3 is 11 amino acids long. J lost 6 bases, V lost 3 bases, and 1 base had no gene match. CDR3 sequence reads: CSASGTAEAFF. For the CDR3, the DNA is TGCAGTGCTAGCGGGACAGCTGAAGCTTTCTTT.

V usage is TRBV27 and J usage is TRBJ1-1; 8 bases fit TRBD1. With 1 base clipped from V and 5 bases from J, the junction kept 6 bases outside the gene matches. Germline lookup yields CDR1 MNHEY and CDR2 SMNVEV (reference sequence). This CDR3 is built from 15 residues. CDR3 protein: CASSLYQGAGTEAFF. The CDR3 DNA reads TGTGCCAGCAGTTTATACCAGGGGGCCGGGACTGAAGCTTTCTTT.

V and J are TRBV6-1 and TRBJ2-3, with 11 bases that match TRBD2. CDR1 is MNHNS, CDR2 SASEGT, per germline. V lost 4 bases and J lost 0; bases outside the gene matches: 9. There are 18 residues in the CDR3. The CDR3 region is CASSVNPPSGGSTDTQYF. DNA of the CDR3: TGTGCCAGCAGTGTAAACCCGCCTAGCGGGGGGAGCACAGATACGCAGTATTTT.